The 7 T cell receptor beta chains in this list originate from one sample, sequenced in a study of T cell responses to AZD1222 COVID-19 vaccine. Some clones are missing from TCRdb's copy, which holds only in-frame ones; the method was immunoSEQ multiplex PCR. The table includes 150,000 to 200,000 clones, over 80% detected once. This material consisted of peripheral blood, taken on day 0 of AZD1222 vaccination. The receptors originated from an adult in good health.

The V gene is TRBV4-3, the J gene TRBJ2-6, with unresolved D. CDR1 and CDR2 (germline): LGHNA, YSLEER. This CDR3 comprises 18 residues. With 1 base removed from V and 4 bases from J, the gap between germline ends came to 17 bases. The CDR3 sequence: CASSQGSGSGTGANVLTF. The CDR3 DNA reads TGCGCCAGCAGCCAAGGCTCTGGGTCCGGAACCGGGGCCAACGTCCTGACTTTC.

The chain recombines TRBV19 with TRBJ1-5, with D uncertain. This CDR3 region has 14 residues. V was shortened by 7 bases and J by 1 base, with 11 bases between the two germline ends. Per the germline V gene, CDR1 is LNHDA and CDR2 is SQIVND (reference sequence). In nucleotides, the CDR3 is TGTGCCAGTAACGAAGTGTTAAGCAATCAGCCCCAGCATTTT. Its translation is CASNEVLSNQPQHF.

The rearrangement uses TRBV23-1 and TRBJ1-5; D might be TRBD1 (6 bases). TRBV23-1 is an ORF; its function is uncertain. The length of the CDR3 is 14 residues. V lost 2 bases and J lost 6, with 11 bases in between. CDR3 coding DNA: TGCGCCAGCAGTCAACACAGGGACGGTCAGCCCCAGCATTTT. Encoded protein: CASSQHRDGQPQHF.

This sequence joins TRBV28 and TRBJ2-4, with 7 positions matching TRBD1. The CDR3 covers 15 residues. With 2 bases clipped from V and 10 bases from J, the junction kept 11 bases outside the gene matches. Looked up from germline, CDR1 is MDHEN and CDR2 is SYDVKM. The CDR3 DNA reads as TGTGCCAGCAGTTTAGGAAGGGGGCGGCCCCAAATTCAGTACTTC. It specifies CASSLGRGRPQIQYF.

The V gene is TRBV18, the J gene TRBJ2-1, with D perhaps matching TRBD2 (6 bases). The ends were cut back, 6 bases at V and 8 bases at J, with 20 bases in the middle. Germline V lookup: CDR1 KGHSH, CDR2 LQKENI. The CDR3 runs to 15 residues. The CDR3 DNA reads as TGTGCCAGCTCCTTCCGGGACTCCGGCTGGGATGAGCAGTTCTTC. Translating it yields CASSFRDSGWDEQFF.

V gene TRBV15 combines with J gene TRBJ2-5, with 11 bases identical to TRBD2. J lost 3 bases, V lost 1 base, and 7 bases had no gene match. The length of the CDR3 is 17 residues. In germline, CDR1 is LNHNV, CDR2 YYDKDF (reference sequence). CDR3 in DNA: TGTGCCACCAGCAGAGGGGGGATAGCGGGAGGGAAAGAGACCCAGTACTTC. The encoded protein is CATSRGGIAGGKETQYF.

The rearrangement uses TRBV7-3 and TRBJ1-1; D gene uncertain. The CDR3 runs to 14 residues. CDR1 is SGHTA, CDR2 FQGTGA, per germline. The ends were cut back, 8 bases at V and 5 bases at J, with 18 bases in the middle. The chain's CDR3 is CASGPGFGETEAFF. CDR3 coding DNA: TGTGCCAGCGGGCCCGGGTTTGGGGAGACTGAAGCTTTCTTT.